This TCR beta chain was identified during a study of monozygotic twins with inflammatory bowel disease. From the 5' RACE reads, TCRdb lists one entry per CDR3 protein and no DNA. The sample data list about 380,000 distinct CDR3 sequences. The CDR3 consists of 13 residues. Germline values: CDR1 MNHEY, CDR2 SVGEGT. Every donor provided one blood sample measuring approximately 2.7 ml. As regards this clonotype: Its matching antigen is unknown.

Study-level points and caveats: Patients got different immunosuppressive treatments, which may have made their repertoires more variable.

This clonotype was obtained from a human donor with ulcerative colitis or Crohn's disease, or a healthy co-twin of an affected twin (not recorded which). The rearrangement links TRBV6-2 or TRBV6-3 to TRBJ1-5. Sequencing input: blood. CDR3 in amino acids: CASMRTPNQPQHF.